The 5 T cell receptor beta chains listed next were all sequenced from one sample in a study of T-cell reconstitution after alpha-beta-depleted transplantation in children. Unique molecular identifiers were incorporated during preparation of the TCRbeta library. TCRdb re-analysed the PCR reads in MiXCR, keeping a single row per CDR3 protein. The table lists 400,000 to 450,000 distinct CDR3 sequences, approximately 42% of them singletons. This specimen consisted of PBMCs, obtained before TCRalphabeta/CD19-depleted stem cell transplant. The source is a girl aged 2 to 9 with aplastic anemia, due to receive a stem cell transplant.

This clonotype showed up many times. The chain is built from TRBV28 and TRBJ2-1, with 15 bases matching TRBD2. CDR3 length equals 15 residues. Per the germline V gene, CDR1 is MDHEN and CDR2 is SYDVKM. The V segment lost 3 bases and the J segment 7 bases; nucleotides outside the gene matches: 1. For the CDR3, the DNA is TGTGCCAGCAGTTTCGGGACTAGCGGGAGGAATGAGCAGTTCTTC. Translation: CASSFGTSGRNEQFF.

This clonotype was observed at least ten times. The chain recombines TRBV28 with TRBJ2-2; D remains unclear. CDR1 and CDR2 from the germline V gene are MDHEN and SYDVKM. The CDR3 sequence is 14 residues long. V lost 6 bases and J lost 1, with 9 bases in between. The CDR3 DNA follows: TGTGCCAGCAGAAGAAACGAGAACACCGGGGAGCTGTTTTTT. It encodes CASRRNENTGELFF.

This clonotype was counted many times. The chain links TRBV7-9 to TRBJ2-1, with TRBD1 matching 7 bases. Germline V gene sequence: CDR1 SEHNR, CDR2 FQNEAQ (reference sequence). The CDR3 totals 16 residues. V lost 6 bases to trimming and J lost 0 bases; unmatched junction nucleotides: 8. The CDR3 spells CASRPGGSVSYNEQFF. The CDR3 nucleotides read TGTGCCAGCAGACCAGGGGGTAGCGTCTCCTACAATGAGCAGTTCTTC.

This clonotype was seen only a few times. This chain joins TRBV28 and TRBJ2-1, with TRBD1 matching over 7 bases. CDR1 and CDR2 from the germline V gene are MDHEN and SYDVKM. J lost 0 bases, V lost 3 bases, and 8 bases had no gene match. The CDR3 covers 17 residues. In DNA form, the CDR3 reads TGTGCCAGCAGTTTTAGCAGGGGGTCTATCTCCTACAATGAGCAGTTCTTC. This encodes CASSFSRGSISYNEQFF. Full variable domain (rest looked up from reference TRBV28 and TRBJ2-1): DVKVTQSSRYLVKRTGEKVFLECVQDMDHENMFWYRQDPGLGLRLIYFSYDVKMKEKGDIPEGYSVSREKKERFSLILESASTNQTSMYLCASSFSRGSISYNEQFFGPGTRLTVL.

This rearrangement joins TRBV4-1 to TRBJ2-3; unclear D gene. Trimming removed 4 bases at V and 0 bases at J, with 14 bases between. Germline-derived CDR1 and CDR2 are MGHRA and YSYEKL. The CDR3 contains 16 residues. In nucleotides, the CDR3 is TGCGCCAGCAGCCCGAGGTTTGCGGCTAGCACAGATACGCAGTATTTT. This codes for CASSPRFAASTDTQYF.